The clone carrying this T cell receptor (beta chain) was counted a single time. Its antigen remains unidentified. This entry is derived from a study of graft-versus-host responses after intestinal transplantation. Study in general: Recipients got multivisceral, liver-intestinal, or isolated intestinal transplants.

Sequencing was performed with immunoSEQ multiplex PCR; in TCRdb, only in-frame clones are kept and a portion is missing. The sample lists about 120,000 clones, 90% to 95% occurring once. Findings and caveats of the study: Subjects displaying graft-donor T cell macrochimerism possessed elevated graft-versus-host to host-versus-graft clonal ratios inside allografts. GvH clones occurred in recipient marrow; some first appeared in ileum or blood.

The sample here was unstimulated CD4+ T cells sorted from spleen or lymph node cells, taken before intestinal transplant. The sequence came from a human donor who received an intestinal transplant.

The CDR3 region has the DNA TGTGCCAGCACTCGGGGGAGCTATGGCTACACCTTC. This encodes CASTRGSYGYTF. The chain joins TRBV9 to TRBJ1-2; possible D gene TRBD1, 5 bases. From germline, CDR1 is SGDLS and CDR2 YYNGEE. The CDR3 totals 12 residues. V was trimmed by 6 bases and J by 4 bases, leaving 10 bases between them.